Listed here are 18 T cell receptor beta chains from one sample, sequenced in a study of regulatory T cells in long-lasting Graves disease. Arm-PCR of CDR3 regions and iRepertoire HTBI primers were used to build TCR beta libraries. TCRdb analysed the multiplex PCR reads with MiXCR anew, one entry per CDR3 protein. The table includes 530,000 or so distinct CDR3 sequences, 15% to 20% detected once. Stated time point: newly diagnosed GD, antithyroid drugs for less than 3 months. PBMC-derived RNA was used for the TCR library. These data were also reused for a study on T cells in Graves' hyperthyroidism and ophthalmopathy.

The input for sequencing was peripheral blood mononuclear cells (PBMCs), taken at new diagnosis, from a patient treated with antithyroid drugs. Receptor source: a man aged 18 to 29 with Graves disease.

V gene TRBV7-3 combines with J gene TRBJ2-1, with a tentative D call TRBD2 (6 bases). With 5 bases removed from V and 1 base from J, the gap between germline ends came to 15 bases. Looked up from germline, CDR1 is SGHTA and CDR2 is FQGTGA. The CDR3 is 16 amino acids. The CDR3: CASSVLAFTSYNEQFF. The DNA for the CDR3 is TGTGCCAGCAGCGTACTAGCTTTCACGTCCTACAATGAGCAGTTCTTC. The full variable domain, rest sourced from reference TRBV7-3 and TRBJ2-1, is GAGVSQTPSNKVTEKGKYVELRCDPISGHTALYWYRQSLGQGPEFLIYFQGTGAADDSGLPNDRFFAVRPEGSVSTLKIQRTERGDSAVYLCASSVLAFTSYNEQFFGPGTRLTVL.

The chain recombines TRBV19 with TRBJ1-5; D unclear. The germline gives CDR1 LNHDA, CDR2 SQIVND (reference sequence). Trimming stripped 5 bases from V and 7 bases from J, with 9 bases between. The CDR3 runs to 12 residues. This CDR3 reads CASSDHGQPQHF. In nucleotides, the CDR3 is TGTGCCAGTAGTGACCATGGGCAGCCCCAGCATTTT.

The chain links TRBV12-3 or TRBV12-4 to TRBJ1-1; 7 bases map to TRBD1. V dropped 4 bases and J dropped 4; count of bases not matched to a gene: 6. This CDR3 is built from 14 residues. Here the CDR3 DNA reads TGTGCCAGCAGTTGGGGGAGGGGGCTCACTGAAGCTTTCTTT. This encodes CASSWGRGLTEAFF.

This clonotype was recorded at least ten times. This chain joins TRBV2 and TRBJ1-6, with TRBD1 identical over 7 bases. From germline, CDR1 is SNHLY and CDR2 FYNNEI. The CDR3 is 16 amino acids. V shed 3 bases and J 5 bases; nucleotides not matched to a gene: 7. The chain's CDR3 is CASSDGRGSHNSPLHF. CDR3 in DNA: TGTGCCAGCAGTGATGGCAGGGGGTCCCATAATTCACCCCTCCACTTT.

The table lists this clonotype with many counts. The CDR3, as DNA: TGTGCCAGCAGTCCGGGACAGATACAAGAGACCCAGTACTTC. It is translated as CASSPGQIQETQYF. This sequence joins TRBV28 and TRBJ2-5; 7 positions match TRBD1. CDR3 length equals 14 residues. Trimming cost V 5 bases and J 2 bases; bases outside gene matches: 5. The V gene's germline CDR1 is MDHEN and CDR2 SYDVKM.

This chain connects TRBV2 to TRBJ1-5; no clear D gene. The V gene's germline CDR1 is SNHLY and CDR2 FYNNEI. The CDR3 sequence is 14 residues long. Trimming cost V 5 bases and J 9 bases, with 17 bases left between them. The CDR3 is CASSYDQSRWPQHF. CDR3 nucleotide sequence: TGTGCCAGCAGTTACGACCAGTCAAGGTGGCCCCAGCATTTT.

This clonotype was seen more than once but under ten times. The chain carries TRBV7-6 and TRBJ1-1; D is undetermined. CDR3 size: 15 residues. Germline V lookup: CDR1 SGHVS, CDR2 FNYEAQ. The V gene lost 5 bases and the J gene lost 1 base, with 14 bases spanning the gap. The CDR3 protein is CASSIHGRGNTEAFF. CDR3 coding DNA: TGTGCCAGCAGCATTCATGGCCGGGGGAACACTGAAGCTTTCTTT.

The CDR3 here is CASSLNSGYQETQYF. The CDR3 nucleotides are TGTGCCAGCAGCTTAAACAGCGGGTACCAAGAGACCCAGTACTTC. The J gene is TRBJ2-5, the V gene TRBV5-5, with a weak D call TRBD2 (6 bases). There are 15 residues in the CDR3. V dropped 2 bases and J dropped 0 bases, with 11 bases sitting between them. Germline V gene sequence: CDR1 SGHKS, CDR2 YYEKEE (reference sequence).

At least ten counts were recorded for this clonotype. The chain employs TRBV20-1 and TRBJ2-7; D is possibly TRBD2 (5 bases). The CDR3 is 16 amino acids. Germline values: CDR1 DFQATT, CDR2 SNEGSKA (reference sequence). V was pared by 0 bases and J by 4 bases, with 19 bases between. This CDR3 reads CSARDLGSANMYEQYF. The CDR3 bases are TGCAGTGCTAGAGATCTCGGTAGCGCGAACATGTACGAGCAGTACTTC.

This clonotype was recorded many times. CDR3 in amino acids: CASRSPGGQFF. For the CDR3, the DNA is TGTGCCAGCAGGAGTCCCGGGGGCCAGTTCTTC. The V gene is TRBV27, the J gene TRBJ2-1; D may match TRBD1 or TRBD2 (6 bases each). The CDR3 runs 11 residues. Germline CDR1 reads MNHEY; CDR2 reads SMNVEV (reference sequence). Trimming stripped 6 bases from V and 13 bases from J, with 13 bases between.

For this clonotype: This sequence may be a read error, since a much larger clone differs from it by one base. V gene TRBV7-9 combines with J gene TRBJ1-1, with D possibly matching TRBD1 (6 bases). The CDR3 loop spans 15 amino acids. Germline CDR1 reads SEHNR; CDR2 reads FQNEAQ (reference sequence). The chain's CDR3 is CASTPAGAPNTEASF. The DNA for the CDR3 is TGTGCCAGCACCCCGGCGGGGGCACCGAACACTGAAGCTTCCTTT.

The CDR3 DNA reads as TGCGCCAGCAGCCCCGCGTTAGCGGGAGCGGGGGGTGAGCAGTTCTTC. Translating gives CASSPALAGAGGEQFF. The chain links TRBV5-1 to TRBJ2-1; 9 bases fit TRBD2. This CDR3 is built from 16 residues. Germline V gives CDR1 SGHRS, CDR2 YFSETQ. V dropped 4 bases and J dropped 9; count of bases not matched to a gene: 14. The entire variable domain, with the rest obtained from reference TRBV5-1 and TRBJ2-1, is as follows: KAGVTQTPRYLIKTRGQQVTLSCSPISGHRSVSWYQQTPGQGLQFLFEYFSETQRNKGNFPGRFSGRQFSNSRSEMNVSTLELGDSALYLCASSPALAGAGGEQFFGPGTRLTVL.

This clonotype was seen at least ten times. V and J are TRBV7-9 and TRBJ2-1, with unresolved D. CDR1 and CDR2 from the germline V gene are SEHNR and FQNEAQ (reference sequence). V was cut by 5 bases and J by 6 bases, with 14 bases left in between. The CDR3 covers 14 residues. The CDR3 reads CASSPSFASNEQFF. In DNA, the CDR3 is TGTGCCAGCAGCCCCAGTTTTGCAAGCAATGAGCAGTTCTTC. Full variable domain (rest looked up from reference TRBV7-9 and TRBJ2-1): DTGVSQNPRHKITKRGQNVTFRCDPISEHNRLYWYRQTLGQGPEFLTYFQNEAQLEKSRLLSDRFSAERPKGSFSTLEIQRTEQGDSAMYLCASSPSFASNEQFFGPGTRLTVL.

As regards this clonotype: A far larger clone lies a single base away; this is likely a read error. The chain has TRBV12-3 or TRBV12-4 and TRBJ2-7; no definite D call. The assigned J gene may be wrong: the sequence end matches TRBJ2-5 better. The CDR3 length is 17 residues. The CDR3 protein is CASSLERVTVTRGTQYF. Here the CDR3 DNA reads TGTGCCAGCAGTTTAGAGAGAGTGACGGTTACCAGAGGGACCCAGTACTTC.

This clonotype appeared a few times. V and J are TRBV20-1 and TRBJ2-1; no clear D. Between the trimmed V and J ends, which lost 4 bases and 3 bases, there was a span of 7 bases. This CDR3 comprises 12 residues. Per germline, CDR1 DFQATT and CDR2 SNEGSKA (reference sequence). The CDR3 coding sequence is TGCAGTGCTACAGAGAGCTACAATGAGCAGTTCTTC. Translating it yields CSATESYNEQFF.

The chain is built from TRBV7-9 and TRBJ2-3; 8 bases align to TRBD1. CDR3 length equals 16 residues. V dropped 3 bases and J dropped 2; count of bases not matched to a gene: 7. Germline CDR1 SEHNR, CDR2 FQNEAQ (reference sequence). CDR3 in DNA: TGTGCCAGCAGCTTTTCCGCAGGGGGCAACACAGATACGCAGTATTTT. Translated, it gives CASSFSAGGNTDTQYF.

The CDR3, as DNA: TGTGCCAGCAGCTTTTCCAGCCGTGGGGGGAGCGCGGCGAGGAAGCAGTACTTC. This encodes CASSFSSRGGSAARKQYF. This rearrangement joins TRBV11-1 to TRBJ2-7; TRBD2 is a possible D gene (6 bases). This CDR3 comprises 18 residues. The V and J ends lost 3 bases and 8 bases respectively, with 29 bases between them. Germline assignment: CDR1 SGHAT and CDR2 FQDESV (reference sequence). The complete variable domain, with remaining parts taken from reference TRBV11-1 and TRBJ2-7, reads EAEVAQSPRYKITEKSQAVAFWCDPISGHATLYWYRQILGQGPELLVQFQDESVVDDSQLPKDRFSAERLKGVDSTLKIQPAELGDSAMYLCASSFSSRGGSAARKQYFGPGTRLTVT.

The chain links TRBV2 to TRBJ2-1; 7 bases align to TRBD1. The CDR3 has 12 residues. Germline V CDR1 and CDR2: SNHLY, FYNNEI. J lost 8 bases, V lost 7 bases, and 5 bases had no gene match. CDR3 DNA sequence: TGTGCCAGCAATGACAGGGCACATGAGCAGTTCTTC. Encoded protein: CASNDRAHEQFF.